Presented here are 4 T cell receptor beta chains from one specimen sequenced in a study of beta chain features in type 1 diabetes. The isolated RNA, all of it, was reverse transcribed, so expressed TCRB transcripts were what got sequenced. Only in-frame clones appear in the TCRdb table, and some are missing; sequencing was by immunoSEQ multiplex PCR. This table holds 250,000 to 300,000 clones, 8% found once. The sample consisted of central memory CD4+ T cells from blood. Every receptor here comes from a woman aged 18-30 years in good health.

This clone was seen a handful of times. The DNA of the CDR3 is TGTGCCAGCAGCAACGTCGATCCACTTCTGGAAGCTTTCTTT. Translation gives CASSNVDPLLEAFF. The chain uses TRBV6-6 and TRBJ1-1; D gene ambiguous. There are 14 residues in the CDR3. Germline loops: CDR1 MNHNY, CDR2 SVGAGI (reference sequence). Trimming took off 6 bases at V and 8 bases at J, with 19 bases between the two ends.

This clone has a handful of counts. The V and J genes are TRBV27 and TRBJ2-2; 9 bases map to TRBD1. Germline V gene data show CDR1 as MNHEY and CDR2 as SMNVEV (reference sequence). V was pared by 8 bases and J by 3 bases, with 7 bases of the junction left unmatched. The CDR3 sequence is 15 residues long. The CDR3 region is CASVGGTGHTGELFF. The DNA of the CDR3 is TGTGCCAGCGTAGGTGGGACAGGGCACACCGGGGAGCTGTTTTTT.

This chain links TRBV2 with TRBJ1-5; D possibly corresponds to TRBD1 (5 bases). Trimming took 6 bases from V and 5 from J, leaving 14 bases between them. Germline V gene sequence: CDR1 SNHLY, CDR2 FYNNEI. The CDR3 consists of 14 residues. The CDR3 DNA is TGTGCCAGCAGCGACAGTGGTGGGGATCAGCCCCAGCATTTT. Residues: CASSDSGGDQPQHF.

This clone was recorded a few times. J is TRBJ2-7 and V is TRBV7-8; weak D call: TRBD2 (6 bases). Germline CDR1 and CDR2: SGHVS and FQNEAQ. V was trimmed by 6 bases and J by 7 bases, leaving 19 bases between them. The CDR3 contains 14 residues. The CDR3 reads CASSRRGMAGEQYV. CDR3 sequence (DNA): TGTGCCAGCAGTCGCCGAGGGATGGCGGGGGAGCAGTACGTC.